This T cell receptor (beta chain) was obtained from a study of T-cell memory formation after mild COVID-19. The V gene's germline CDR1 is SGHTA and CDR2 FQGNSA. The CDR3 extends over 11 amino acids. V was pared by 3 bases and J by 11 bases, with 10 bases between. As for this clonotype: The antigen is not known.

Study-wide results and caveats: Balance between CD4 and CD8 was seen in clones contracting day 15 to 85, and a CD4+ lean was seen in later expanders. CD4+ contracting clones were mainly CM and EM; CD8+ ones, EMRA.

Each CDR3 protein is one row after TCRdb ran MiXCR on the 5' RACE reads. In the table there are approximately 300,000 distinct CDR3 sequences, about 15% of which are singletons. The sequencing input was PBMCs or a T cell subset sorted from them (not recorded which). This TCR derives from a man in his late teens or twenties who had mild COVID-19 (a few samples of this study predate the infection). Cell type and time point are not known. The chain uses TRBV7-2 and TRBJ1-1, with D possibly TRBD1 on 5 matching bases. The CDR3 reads CASSFVREAFF. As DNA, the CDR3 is TGTGCCAGCAGCTTCGTCAGGGAGGCTTTCTTT.